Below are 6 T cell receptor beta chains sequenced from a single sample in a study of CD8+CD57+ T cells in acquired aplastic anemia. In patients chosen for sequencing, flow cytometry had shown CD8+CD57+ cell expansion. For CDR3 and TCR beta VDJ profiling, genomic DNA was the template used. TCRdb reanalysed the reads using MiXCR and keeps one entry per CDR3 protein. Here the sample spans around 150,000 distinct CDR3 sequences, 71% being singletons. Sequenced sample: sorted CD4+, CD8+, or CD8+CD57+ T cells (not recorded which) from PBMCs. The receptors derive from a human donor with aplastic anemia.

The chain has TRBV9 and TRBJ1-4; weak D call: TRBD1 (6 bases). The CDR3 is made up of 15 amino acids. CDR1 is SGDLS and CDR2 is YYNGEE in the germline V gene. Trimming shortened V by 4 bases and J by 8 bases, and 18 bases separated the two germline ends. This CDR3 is CASSPETGGLEKLFF. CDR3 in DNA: TGTGCCAGCAGCCCAGAGACAGGCGGCTTGGAAAAACTGTTTTTT.

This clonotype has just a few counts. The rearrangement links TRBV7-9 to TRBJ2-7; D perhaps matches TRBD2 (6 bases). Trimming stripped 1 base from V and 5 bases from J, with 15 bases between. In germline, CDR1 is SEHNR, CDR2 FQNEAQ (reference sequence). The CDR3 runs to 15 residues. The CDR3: CASSLVGGPSNEQYF. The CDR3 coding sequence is TGTGCCAGCAGCTTAGTCGGAGGGCCAAGCAACGAGCAGTACTTC.

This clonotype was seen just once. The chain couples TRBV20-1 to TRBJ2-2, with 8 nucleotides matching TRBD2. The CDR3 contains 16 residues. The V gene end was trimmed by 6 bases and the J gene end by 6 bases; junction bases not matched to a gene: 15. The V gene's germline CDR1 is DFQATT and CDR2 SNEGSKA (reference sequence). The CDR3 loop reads CSARPFGGGNSGELFF. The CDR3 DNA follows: TGCAGTGCCAGACCGTTCGGCGGGGGGAATTCCGGGGAGCTGTTTTTT.

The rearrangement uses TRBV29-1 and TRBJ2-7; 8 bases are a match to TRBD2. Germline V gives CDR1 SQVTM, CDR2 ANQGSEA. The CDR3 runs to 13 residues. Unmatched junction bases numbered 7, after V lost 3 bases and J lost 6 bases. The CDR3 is CSVDSGKRGEQYF. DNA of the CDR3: TGCAGCGTTGATAGCGGGAAAAGGGGCGAGCAGTACTTC.

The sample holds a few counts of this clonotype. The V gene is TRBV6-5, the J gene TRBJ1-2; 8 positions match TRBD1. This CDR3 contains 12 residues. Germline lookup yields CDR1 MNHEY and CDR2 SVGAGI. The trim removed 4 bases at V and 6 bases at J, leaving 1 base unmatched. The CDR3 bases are TGTGCCAGCAGTTCAGGGGGCGATGGCTACACCTTC. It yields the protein CASSSGGDGYTF.

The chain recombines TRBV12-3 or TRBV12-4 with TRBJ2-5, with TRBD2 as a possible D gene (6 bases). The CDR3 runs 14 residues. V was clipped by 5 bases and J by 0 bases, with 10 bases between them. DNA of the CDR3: TGTGCCAGCAGTCCCCCTAGCGACCAAGAGACCCAGTACTTC. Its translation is CASSPPSDQETQYF.